Below, 16 T cell receptor beta chains from the same sample are listed, as sequenced in a study of blood T cell repertoires in COVID-19 (dated by TCRdb to about 2020). The library was obtained by the immunoSEQ multiplex PCR assay. Here the immuneACCESS table is served through TCRdb, limited to in-frame sequences with V and J called. Missing clones are a known gap in these copies; in checked studies unresolved V genes cover under half, and the rest lacks a known reason. For this sample there are roughly 64,000 clones; around 73% appear just once. The ten largest account for approximately 15% of the sample. The specimen sequenced was peripheral blood. The receptors originated from a man in his 60s with COVID-19, enrolled during active disease.

The chain couples TRBV11-2 to TRBJ2-3; D is possibly TRBD2 (6 bases). V was trimmed by 5 bases and J by 0 bases, leaving 9 bases between them. CDR1 SGHAT and CDR2 FQNNGV come from the germline V gene. This CDR3 is 14 amino acids long. CDR3: CASSTGTSTDTQYF. The CDR3 DNA is TGTGCCAGCAGCACCGGGACTAGCACAGATACGCAGTATTTT.

The genes are TRBV12-3 or TRBV12-4 and TRBJ2-7, with a possible D match to TRBD2 (6 bases). The V end lost 6 bases, the J end lost 0 bases, and 9 bases lay between the germline ends. The CDR3 extends over 13 amino acids. CDR3 loop: CASRRDPSYEQYF. CDR3 DNA: TGTGCCAGCAGGCGGGACCCCTCCTACGAGCAGTACTTC.

The chain carries TRBV6-1 and TRBJ2-5, with a possible D match to TRBD2 (6 bases). CDR3 length: 18 amino acids. V lost 2 bases and J 3 bases, leaving 22 bases between the germline ends. Looked up from germline, CDR1 is MNHNS and CDR2 is SASEGT. In DNA, the CDR3 is TGTGCCAGCAGTGAAAATAGTGCGGGAATAGCTAACGAAGAGACCCAGTACTTC. Protein product: CASSENSAGIANEETQYF.

The rearrangement joins TRBV7-2 to TRBJ1-4; D is ambiguous. Germline V gene sequence: CDR1 SGHTA, CDR2 FQGNSA. The CDR3 is made up of 14 amino acids. Trimming took off 5 bases at V and 0 bases at J, with 7 bases between the two ends. CDR3: CASSPLATNEKLFF. The CDR3 region has the DNA TGTGCCAGCAGCCCACTTGCAACTAATGAAAAACTGTTTTTT.

The rearrangement uses TRBV6-5 and TRBJ2-3, with a possible D match to TRBD2 (5 bases). Trimming pared 6 bases from V and 5 bases from J, leaving 18 bases between. The germline CDR1 and CDR2 sequences are MNHEY and SVGAGI. CDR3 length: 15 residues. This CDR3 reads CASSTSAGIVDTQYF. DNA for the CDR3: TGTGCCAGCAGCACCTCGGCCGGGATAGTAGATACGCAGTATTTT.

The rearrangement joins TRBV30 to TRBJ2-1; D remains ambiguous. Germline CDR1 and CDR2: GTSNPN and SVGIG (reference sequence). This CDR3 is 14 amino acids long. V was shortened by 4 bases and J by 2 bases, with 12 bases between the two germline ends. The CDR3 DNA is TGTGCCTGGAATAGACTGACGCCCTACAATGAGCAGTTCTTC. Residues: CAWNRLTPYNEQFF.

This chain connects TRBV10-3 to TRBJ2-5, with 11 nucleotides matching TRBD1. The CDR3 is made up of 15 amino acids. Trimming cost V 4 bases and J 4 bases; bases outside gene matches: 5. Germline CDR1 is ENHRY and CDR2 is SYGVKD. The CDR3 DNA sequence: TGTGCCATCAGTGGAAGAGGACAGGGGGCAGAGACCCAGTACTTC. This translates into CAISGRGQGAETQYF.

V is TRBV19 and J is TRBJ1-6; D call uncertain. Germline V gives CDR1 LNHDA, CDR2 SQIVND (reference sequence). The CDR3 loop spans 12 amino acids. V lost 5 bases and J lost 10, with 9 bases in between. The CDR3, as DNA: TGTGCCAGTAGTTTAGGTCAGTCACCCCTCCACTTT. It yields the protein CASSLGQSPLHF.

The rearrangement links TRBV6-5 to TRBJ1-6; TRBD1 matches 7 bases. Trimming removed 3 bases from V and 8 bases from J; junction bases left unmatched: 4. There are 14 residues in the CDR3. CDR1 is MNHEY, CDR2 SVGAGI, per germline. CDR3 in amino acids: CASSYRQGDSPLHF. The DNA of the CDR3 is TGTGCCAGCAGTTATCGGCAGGGGGATTCACCCCTCCACTTT.

This clone turned up a few times. This chain uses TRBV6-2 or TRBV6-3 with TRBJ1-3; D gene ambiguous. CDR1 and CDR2 (germline): MNHEY, SVGEGT. The CDR3 contains 15 residues. Trimming pared 4 bases from V and 0 bases from J, leaving 10 bases between. The CDR3 reads CASSFGRGSGNTIYF. In DNA form, the CDR3 reads TGTGCCAGCAGTTTTGGAAGAGGCTCTGGAAACACCATATATTTT.

V usage is TRBV2 and J usage is TRBJ2-3; 10 bases line up with TRBD1. The V and J ends lost 4 bases and 2 bases, in that order; junction bases with no gene match: 3. The CDR3 consists of 15 residues. Germline V CDR1 and CDR2: SNHLY, FYNNEI. In DNA form, the CDR3 reads TGTGCCAGCAGTGCGGACAGGGGGGACACAGATACGCAGTATTTT. Protein product: CASSADRGDTDTQYF.

CDR3 bases: TGTGCCAGCAGCTTAGAGTTAGCGGGAGGGACAGATACGCAGTATTTT. Translation gives CASSLELAGGTDTQYF. The V call is TRBV11-3, the J call TRBJ2-3; 11 bases agree with TRBD2. Germline CDR1 reads SGHNT; CDR2 reads YENEEA. The V segment lost 0 bases and the J segment 3 bases; nucleotides outside the gene matches: 2. The CDR3 length is 16 residues. The whole variable domain, remainder taken from reference TRBV11-3 and TRBJ2-3, is EAGVVQSPRYKIIEKKQPVAFWCNPISGHNTLYWYLQNLGQGPELLIRYENEEAVDDSQLPKDRFSAERLKGVDSTLKIQPAELGDSAVYLCASSLELAGGTDTQYFGPGTRLTVL.

V gene TRBV9 combines with J gene TRBJ2-1, with 7 nucleotides matching TRBD2. V shed 1 base, J shed 4 bases, and the junction held 5 bases outside the gene matches. The CDR3 is 15 residues long. The V gene's germline CDR1 is SGDLS and CDR2 YYNGEE. The CDR3 is CASSVLAETYNEQFF. The CDR3 DNA reads as TGTGCCAGCAGCGTACTAGCGGAGACATACAATGAGCAGTTCTTC.

This chain connects TRBV28 to TRBJ2-7, with 8 bases matching TRBD1. Germline lookup yields CDR1 MDHEN and CDR2 SYDVKM. J gave up 1 base and V 7 bases, and 6 bases lay outside the gene matches. The CDR3 is 14 residues long. The CDR3 coding sequence is TGTGCCAGCACCACCGGGACAGGTTCCTACGAGCAGTACTTC. Translation: CASTTGTGSYEQYF.

The chain combines TRBV29-1 with TRBJ2-7, with D maybe TRBD2 (6 bases). Trimming removed 7 bases at V and 9 bases at J, with 19 bases between. Germline CDR1 and CDR2: SQVTM and ANQGSEA. The CDR3 is 12 residues long. The CDR3 protein is CSATRGTLGQYF. In DNA form, the CDR3 reads TGCAGCGCCACCCGGGGGACCCTTGGGCAGTACTTC.

The chain recombines TRBV7-3 with TRBJ2-7, with 11 bases aligning to TRBD2. CDR1 and CDR2 (germline): SGHTA, FQGTGA. There are 14 residues in the CDR3. V dropped 6 bases and J dropped 5; count of bases not matched to a gene: 6. CDR3 DNA sequence: TGTGCCAGCAGGCTAGCGGGAGGATCCAACGAGCAGTACTTC. Its protein product is CASRLAGGSNEQYF.